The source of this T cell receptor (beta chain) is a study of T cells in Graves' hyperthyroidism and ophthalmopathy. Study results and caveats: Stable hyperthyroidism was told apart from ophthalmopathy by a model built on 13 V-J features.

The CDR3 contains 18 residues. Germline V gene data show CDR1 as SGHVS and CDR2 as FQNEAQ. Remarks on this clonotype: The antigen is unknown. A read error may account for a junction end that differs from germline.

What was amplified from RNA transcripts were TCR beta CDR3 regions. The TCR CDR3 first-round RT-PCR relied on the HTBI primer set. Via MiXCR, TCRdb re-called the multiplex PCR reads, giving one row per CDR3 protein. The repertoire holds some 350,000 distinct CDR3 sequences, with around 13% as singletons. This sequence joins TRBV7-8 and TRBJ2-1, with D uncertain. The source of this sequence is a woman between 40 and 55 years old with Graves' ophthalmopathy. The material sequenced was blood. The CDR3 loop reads CASSLPGRHHPSYNGQFF. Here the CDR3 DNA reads TGTGCCAGCAGCCTACCCGGGCGCCACCATCCCTCCTACAATGGGCAGTTCTTC.